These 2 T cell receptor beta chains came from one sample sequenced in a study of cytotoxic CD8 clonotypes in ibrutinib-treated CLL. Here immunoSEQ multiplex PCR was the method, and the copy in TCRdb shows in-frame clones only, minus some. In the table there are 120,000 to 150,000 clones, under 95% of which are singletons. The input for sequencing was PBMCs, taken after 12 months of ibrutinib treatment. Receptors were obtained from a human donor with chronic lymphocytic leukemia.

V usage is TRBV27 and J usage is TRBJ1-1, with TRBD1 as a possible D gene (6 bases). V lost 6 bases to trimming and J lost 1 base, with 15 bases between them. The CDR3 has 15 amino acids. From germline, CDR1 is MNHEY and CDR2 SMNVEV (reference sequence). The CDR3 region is CASSNYRAGNTEAFF. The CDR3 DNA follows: TGTGCCAGCAGCAACTACAGGGCGGGGAACACTGAAGCTTTCTTT.

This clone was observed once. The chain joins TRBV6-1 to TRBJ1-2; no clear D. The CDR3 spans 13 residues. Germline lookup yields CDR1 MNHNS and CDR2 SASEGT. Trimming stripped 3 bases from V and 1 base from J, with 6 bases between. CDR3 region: CASSESVNYGYTF. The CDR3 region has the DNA TGTGCCAGCAGTGAGAGCGTTAACTATGGCTACACCTTC.